A single sample is the source of the 18 T cell receptor beta chains below, sequenced in a study of blood T cell repertoires in COVID-19. The method was immunoSEQ multiplex PCR; TCRdb's version includes in-frame clones alone and lacks a portion of them. The sample carries 200,000 to 250,000 clones, about 85% recorded once. The sample taken for sequencing was peripheral blood. All receptors derive from a woman in her sixties or seventies who had recovered from COVID-19.

The chain has TRBV5-6 and TRBJ2-3; 7 nucleotides line up with TRBD1. The CDR3 extends over 14 amino acids. The V gene end was trimmed by 4 bases and the J gene end by 5 bases; junction bases not matched to a gene: 7. The germline V gene encodes CDR1 SGHDT and CDR2 YYEEEE. Written as DNA, the CDR3 is TGTGCCAGCAGCCCCGGGACAGTAATAGATACGCAGTATTTT. Translating it yields CASSPGTVIDTQYF.

The CDR3 sequence: CAGGERSNTGELFF. CDR3 DNA: TGTGCCGGGGGGGAGAGATCGAACACCGGGGAGCTGTTTTTT. This rearrangement joins TRBV2 to TRBJ2-2; 7 nucleotides agree with TRBD2. Germline trimming cut 11 bases from V and 0 bases from J; bases unmatched to any gene: 6. The CDR3 is 14 residues long. The V gene's germline CDR1 is SNHLY and CDR2 FYNNEI.

This clone was recorded once. This sequence joins TRBV5-1 and TRBJ2-7, with 8 bases fitting TRBD1. This CDR3 contains 20 residues. Germline values: CDR1 SGHRS, CDR2 YFSETQ. The junction had 18 bases not matched to a gene; V was cut back by 1 base and J by 0 bases. DNA of the CDR3: TGCGCCAGCAGCTTGTTTCAAATAGGCAGGGGGCGGAGGGTCTCCTACGAGCAGTACTTC. It translates to CASSLFQIGRGRRVSYEQYF.

The V gene is TRBV6-5, the J gene TRBJ1-1; TRBD1 aligns across 7 bases. CDR3 length: 13 amino acids. V gave up 4 bases and J gave up 7 bases; unmatched junction bases: 6. In germline, CDR1 is MNHEY, CDR2 SVGAGI. CDR3 loop: CASSSPRDSEAFF. DNA for the CDR3: TGTGCCAGCAGTTCCCCCCGGGACAGTGAAGCTTTCTTT.

The J gene is TRBJ2-1, the V gene TRBV27, with 9 nucleotides matching TRBD2. The V and J ends lost 2 bases and 0 bases, in that order; junction bases with no gene match: 2. The CDR3 has 16 residues. Germline CDR1 and CDR2: MNHEY and SMNVEV (reference sequence). CDR3 nucleotide sequence: TGTGCCAGCAGTTTAAGGGGACTAGCCTCCTACAATGAGCAGTTCTTC. Translated, it gives CASSLRGLASYNEQFF.

J is TRBJ2-2 and V is TRBV4-1, with a possible D match to TRBD1 (5 bases). The CDR3 contains 15 residues. V gave up 1 base and J gave up 4 bases, with 10 bases separating them. Germline CDR1 is MGHRA and CDR2 is YSYEKL. The CDR3 sequence is CASSQGSQGTGELFF. In DNA form, the CDR3 reads TGCGCCAGCAGCCAAGGGTCGCAGGGCACCGGGGAGCTGTTTTTT.

The J gene is TRBJ2-3, the V gene TRBV6-1, with 16 bases matching TRBD2. Germline CDR1 reads MNHNS; CDR2 reads SASEGT. V lost 0 bases and J lost 2; bases outside the gene matches: 5. The CDR3 loop spans 19 amino acids. The CDR3, as DNA: TGTGCCAGCAGTGAAGCGCTAGGGACTAGCGGGGGGGCCACAGATACGCAGTATTTT. It codes for CASSEALGTSGGATDTQYF.

The genes are TRBV13 and TRBJ2-3, with TRBD2 as a possible D gene (5 bases). In germline, CDR1 is PRHDT, CDR2 FYEKMQ (reference sequence). Trimming took off 5 bases at V and 6 bases at J, with 15 bases between the two ends. The CDR3 length is 14 residues. The CDR3 region has the DNA TGTGCCAGCAGCCCCGGACTTAAAATGGATACGCAGTATTTT. Protein product: CASSPGLKMDTQYF.

This chain joins TRBV12-3 or TRBV12-4 and TRBJ1-1; D not certain. With 3 bases removed from V and 13 bases from J, the gap between germline ends came to 15 bases. The CDR3 runs 12 residues. Here the CDR3 reads CASSLREARVFF. CDR3 bases: TGTGCCAGCAGTTTGCGAGAGGCCCGGGTTTTCTTT.

The chain combines TRBV5-1 with TRBJ2-5; 12 positions match TRBD2. The CDR3 totals 15 residues. CDR1 and CDR2 from the germline V gene are SGHRS and YFSETQ. V lost 1 base to trimming and J lost 4 bases; unmatched junction nucleotides: 2. For the CDR3, the DNA is TGCGCCAGCAGCTTGCTAGCGGGGGGGCCAGAGACCCAGTACTTC. Its translation: CASSLLAGGPETQYF. The complete variable domain, with remaining parts taken from reference TRBV5-1 and TRBJ2-5, reads KAGVTQTPRYLIKTRGQQVTLSCSPISGHRSVSWYQQTPGQGLQFLFEYFSETQRNKGNFPGRFSGRQFSNSRSEMNVSTLELGDSALYLCASSLLAGGPETQYFGPGTRLLVL.

This clone was seen more than once but under ten times. This chain links TRBV7-8 with TRBJ2-7; TRBD1 matches at 9 bases. Trimming removed 3 bases from V and 7 bases from J; junction bases left unmatched: 7. Germline assignment: CDR1 SGHVS and CDR2 FQNEAQ. CDR3 length: 14 amino acids. The CDR3 spells CASSLGQGLGEQYF. The DNA of the CDR3 is TGTGCCAGCAGCTTGGGACAGGGATTAGGAGAGCAGTACTTC.

The chain has TRBV27 and TRBJ2-3; D may be TRBD1 (6 bases). The CDR3 has 15 amino acids. The ends were cut back, 6 bases at V and 5 bases at J, with 18 bases in the middle. Germline CDR1 is MNHEY and CDR2 is SMNVEV (reference sequence). This chain's CDR3 is CASSPRAGAVDTQYF. The DNA for the CDR3 is TGTGCCAGCAGCCCCCGGGCAGGGGCGGTAGATACGCAGTATTTT.

The chain links TRBV6-2 or TRBV6-3 to TRBJ2-7, with 10 bases fitting TRBD2. The J segment lost 0 bases and the V segment lost 0 bases, leaving 8 bases of the junction unmatched. CDR3 size: 18 residues. CDR1 is MNHEY and CDR2 is SVGEGT in the germline V gene. The CDR3 DNA reads as TGTGCCAGCAGTTACTCGTCCCTAGCGGGGGCGAGCTCCTACGAGCAGTACTTC. Translation: CASSYSSLAGASSYEQYF.

This rearrangement joins TRBV19 to TRBJ1-1; TRBD1 matches 7 bases. Trimming took 6 bases from V and 1 from J; bases not matched to a gene: 2. Germline values: CDR1 LNHDA, CDR2 SQIVND (reference sequence). This CDR3 is built from 13 residues. Written as DNA, the CDR3 is TGTGCCAGTAGCGACAGGGCGAACACTGAAGCTTTCTTT. This encodes CASSDRANTEAFF.

The V call is TRBV19, the J call TRBJ2-5; D uncertain. The CDR3 loop spans 13 amino acids. Between the trimmed V and J ends, which lost 1 base and 5 bases, there was a span of 8 bases. Germline CDR1 and CDR2: LNHDA and SQIVND (reference sequence). The CDR3 region is CASSIARFETQYF. The CDR3, as DNA: TGTGCCAGTAGTATAGCTAGATTTGAGACCCAGTACTTC.

The CDR3 sequence: CASTTPGEKLFF. CDR3 bases: TGTGCCAGTACCACCCCGGGTGAAAAACTGTTTTTT. The chain links TRBV19 to TRBJ1-4; D gene ambiguous. V dropped 7 bases and J dropped 7 bases, with 10 bases sitting between them. CDR3 length equals 12 residues. Germline V gives CDR1 LNHDA, CDR2 SQIVND (reference sequence).

The chain has TRBV12-5 and TRBJ2-5, with TRBD2 as a possible D gene (6 bases). This CDR3 is 13 amino acids long. CDR1 and CDR2 from the germline V gene are LGHNT and FRNRAP. V was trimmed by 4 bases and J by 4 bases, leaving 10 bases between them. In DNA, the CDR3 is TGTGCTAGTGGTTCGGGGGTTCCAGAGACCCAGTACTTC. Its protein product is CASGSGVPETQYF.

This chain uses TRBV5-1 with TRBJ2-3; 10 positions agree with TRBD1. The CDR3 runs 16 residues. From germline, CDR1 is SGHRS and CDR2 YFSETQ. J gave up 1 base and V 4 bases, and 6 bases lay outside the gene matches. For the CDR3, the DNA is TGCGCCAGCAGCGGGCCGACAGGGGGCGGCACAGATACGCAGTATTTT. Protein: CASSGPTGGGTDTQYF.